Below, one TCR beta chain is given with its context. The cohort comprised adults aged roughly 18 to 95 years residing in approximately 25 US areas. The record originates from a study of blood T cell repertoires in COVID-19. Study-wide context: T cells, B-cell-depleted T cells, or PBMCs supplied cDNA or gDNA.

In the original analysis: By means of reference gene primer amplification, nucleated cell counts were estimated. Clones were read by immunoSEQ multiplex PCR, and TCRdb kept only the in-frame ones, dropping some. That table gives V, J and clone size, and the DNA gave D and trimming. The table has nearly 350,000 clones, over 75% seen once. The clonotype was recovered from a woman in her 30s who had recovered from COVID-19. Source material: PBMCs or T cells enriched from blood (not recorded which).

The CDR3 DNA follows: TGTGCCAGCAGTTACTCGACAGGGGGCGCAGAGACCCAGTACTTC. It codes for CASSYSTGGAETQYF. The J gene is TRBJ2-5, the V gene TRBV6-5; TRBD1 aligns across 10 bases. CDR1 and CDR2 (germline): MNHEY, SVGAGI. J gave up 4 bases and V 0 bases, and 2 bases lay outside the gene matches. The CDR3 is 15 residues long.